Presented here are 13 T cell receptor beta chains from one specimen sequenced in a study of T cell repertoires in cytomegalovirus infection. Using its own MiXCR run on the reads, TCRdb lists one record per CDR3 protein. The table shows hundreds of thousands of distinct CDR3 sequences, with 17% occurring only once. Sample: PBMCs. The receptors come from a human donor in good health (CMV status not recorded). Some clones in this sample may be carry-over from other donors' samples.

V is TRBV7-9 and J is TRBJ2-1; a possible D gene is TRBD2 (6 bases). The CDR3 contains 18 residues. Germline CDR1 SEHNR, CDR2 FQNEAQ (reference sequence). Trimming took off 3 bases at V and 5 bases at J, with 23 bases between the two ends. The CDR3 is CASSFGITTIGGDNEQFF. DNA for the CDR3: TGTGCCAGCAGCTTTGGCATAACGACTATCGGGGGAGACAATGAGCAGTTCTTC.

This clonotype was detected ten times or more. CDR3 loop: CASSWEGANGYTF. For the CDR3, the DNA is TGTGCCAGCAGCTGGGAGGGGGCTAATGGCTACACCTTC. The J gene is TRBJ1-2, the V gene TRBV7-2, with 7 positions matching TRBD1. Trimming cost V 4 bases and J 6 bases; bases outside gene matches: 5. The CDR3 is 13 residues long. Germline V lookup: CDR1 SGHTA, CDR2 FQGNSA.

This clonotype has at least ten counts. J is TRBJ2-5 and V is TRBV4-1; possibly TRBD1 for D (5 bases). Germline V gene sequence: CDR1 MGHRA, CDR2 YSYEKL. Between the trimmed V and J ends, which lost 0 bases and 1 base, there was a span of 27 bases. The CDR3 runs 21 residues. The CDR3 DNA follows: TGCGCCAGCAGCCAAGATAGGAGATGGGGCCTAAACAAGAGAGGCCAAGAGACCCAGTACTTC. Translation gives CASSQDRRWGLNKRGQETQYF.

The rearrangement joins TRBV12-3 or TRBV12-4 to TRBJ1-3; 7 positions agree with TRBD1. The V and J ends lost 4 bases and 5 bases, in that order; junction bases with no gene match: 5. This CDR3 comprises 14 residues. The CDR3 sequence is CASSSWDSRNTIYF. CDR3 nucleotide sequence: TGTGCCAGCAGTTCATGGGACAGCCGAAACACCATATATTTT.

This clonotype was seen at least ten times. The chain couples TRBV6-1 to TRBJ2-4; TRBD1 aligns across 8 bases. CDR3 length equals 13 residues. V was clipped by 11 bases and J by 6 bases; unmatched bases: 9. Looked up from germline, CDR1 is MNHNS and CDR2 is SASEGT. DNA for the CDR3: TGTGCCTCCCGACAGGGGCAGCGAAACATTCAGTACTTC. This translates into CASRQGQRNIQYF.

The chain has TRBV10-3 and TRBJ2-3; 11 bases line up with TRBD2. Germline CDR1 reads ENHRY; CDR2 reads SYGVKD. The CDR3 is made up of 16 amino acids. V gave up 6 bases and J gave up 6 bases; unmatched junction bases: 11. In nucleotides, the CDR3 is TGTGCCATCAGCGTAAATAGCGGGGGGGCCTCGGATACGCAGTATTTT. Amino acid sequence: CAISVNSGGASDTQYF.

This clonotype showed up just a few times. The rearrangement joins TRBV4-1 to TRBJ2-5, with TRBD1 matching over 10 bases. Trimming cost V 1 base and J 3 bases; bases outside gene matches: 2. CDR1 MGHRA and CDR2 YSYEKL come from the germline V gene. The CDR3 consists of 15 residues. The CDR3 DNA reads TGCGCCAGCAGCCAAGGACAGGGGGCTGAAGAGACCCAGTACTTC. Translated, it gives CASSQGQGAEETQYF.

This clonotype was found a few times. The chain joins TRBV28 to TRBJ2-7; the D gene is possibly TRBD1 (6 bases). V was trimmed by 2 bases and J by 0 bases, leaving 11 bases between them. The CDR3 spans 15 residues. Germline loops: CDR1 MDHEN, CDR2 SYDVKM. The DNA of the CDR3 is TGTGCCAGCAGTTTACTACAGGGATACTCCTACGAGCAGTACTTC. Translation gives CASSLLQGYSYEQYF.

This chain joins TRBV29-1 and TRBJ2-1; D is unresolved. In germline, CDR1 is SQVTM, CDR2 ANQGSEA. The CDR3 consists of 14 residues. The V and J ends lost 1 base and 6 bases respectively, with 13 bases between them. As DNA, the CDR3 is TGCAGCGTTGAAGGTTGGATGACCTCCAATGAGCAGTTCTTC. Its translation is CSVEGWMTSNEQFF.

The table lists this clonotype with many counts. This chain connects TRBV12-3 or TRBV12-4 to TRBJ2-7, with 7 bases that match TRBD2. Germline trimming cut 0 bases from V and 6 bases from J; bases unmatched to any gene: 8. The CDR3 has 15 amino acids. The CDR3 region is CASSLARGGGSEQYF. Written as DNA, the CDR3 is TGTGCCAGCAGTTTAGCCCGTGGGGGGGGTTCCGAGCAGTACTTC.

This clonotype was seen repeatedly, ten times or more. The V gene is TRBV7-2, the J gene TRBJ2-5; 7 bases fit TRBD2. This CDR3 comprises 16 residues. Germline lookup yields CDR1 SGHTA and CDR2 FQGNSA. Trimming removed 1 base from V and 0 bases from J; junction bases left unmatched: 5. The chain's CDR3 is CASSLEPGGHQETQYF. The CDR3 DNA is TGTGCCAGCAGCTTAGAGCCGGGGGGACACCAAGAGACCCAGTACTTC.

The rearrangement uses TRBV11-3 and TRBJ2-5; TRBD2 aligns across 9 bases. The trim removed 5 bases at V and 4 bases at J, leaving 11 bases unmatched. Germline CDR1 SGHNT, CDR2 YENEEA. The length of the CDR3 is 16 residues. The CDR3 region has the DNA TGTGCCAGCAGCCTAAACGGCGGGGGGGTTATAGAGACCCAGTACTTC. Translation gives CASSLNGGGVIETQYF.

The V gene is TRBV5-4, the J gene TRBJ2-7, with a tentative D call TRBD2 (5 bases). Per the germline V gene, CDR1 is SGHNT and CDR2 is YYREEE (reference sequence). V dropped 2 bases and J dropped 6 bases, with 18 bases sitting between them. The CDR3 is 15 amino acids. CDR3 nucleotides: TGTGCCAGCAGCTTTGATGTCGGGGAATTTCGCGAGCAGTACTTC. Translating it yields CASSFDVGEFREQYF.